Following are 3 T cell receptor beta chains from one sample sequenced in a study of OX40 agonist ivuxolimab in advanced cancers. The assay was immunoSEQ multiplex PCR, and TCRdb's table has in-frame clones only and misses some. This sample has over 50,000 clones, with nearly 85% found just once. The sequencing here drew on CD4+ or CD8+ T cells sorted from blood, taken in a trial of the OX40 agonist ivuxolimab. Receptor source: an adult with an advanced solid tumor such as melanoma, head and neck, liver or kidney cancer.

The chain uses TRBV5-1 and TRBJ2-3, with D perhaps matching TRBD1 or TRBD2 (6 bases each). The CDR3 sequence is 15 residues long. With 4 bases removed from V and 6 bases from J, the gap between germline ends came to 18 bases. Germline loops: CDR1 SGHRS, CDR2 YFSETQ. The CDR3 sequence is CASSHGTLGGDTQYF. In DNA, the CDR3 is TGCGCCAGCAGCCACGGGACCCTAGGGGGGGATACGCAGTATTTT.

The CDR3 region is CASSQWTYGYTF. The CDR3 DNA reads as TGCGCCAGCAGTCAATGGACCTATGGCTACACCTTC. The genes are TRBV23-1 and TRBJ1-2, with no clear D. TRBV23-1 is placed among ORFs of uncertain function. The CDR3 consists of 12 residues. With 1 base removed from V and 4 bases from J, the gap between germline ends came to 4 bases.

Note on this clone: This specimen includes other DNA sequences encoding the same CDR3. J is TRBJ1-2 and V is TRBV6-5, with 10 positions matching TRBD1. The germline gives CDR1 MNHEY, CDR2 SVGAGI. CDR3 length: 16 amino acids. Losses at the gene ends were 0 bases for V and 2 bases for J; bases not matched to a gene: 3. The CDR3 protein is CASSYSRTGGNYGYTF. CDR3 nucleotide sequence: TGTGCCAGCAGTTACTCTAGGACAGGGGGGAACTATGGCTACACCTTC.